This TCR beta chain appears in the sequencing data of a study of T cell changes during pregnancy in multiple sclerosis. Clones were sequenced by immunoSEQ multiplex PCR, and TCRdb holds only the in-frame ones, with some missing. This table holds under 150,000 clones, roughly 95% found once. Sequencing was performed on peripheral blood, taken after pregnancy. The clonotype comes from a female donor with multiple sclerosis, enrolled in a pregnancy study.

DNA for the CDR3: TGTGCCAGCAGCTCGGGACAGGGGTTGTCCTACGAGCAGTACTTC. Encoded protein: CASSSGQGLSYEQYF. V usage is TRBV9 and J usage is TRBJ2-7, with 10 bases identical to TRBD1. The CDR3 sequence is 15 residues long. The V gene end was trimmed by 4 bases and the J gene end by 1 base; junction bases not matched to a gene: 5. Germline V gene sequence: CDR1 SGDLS, CDR2 YYNGEE.